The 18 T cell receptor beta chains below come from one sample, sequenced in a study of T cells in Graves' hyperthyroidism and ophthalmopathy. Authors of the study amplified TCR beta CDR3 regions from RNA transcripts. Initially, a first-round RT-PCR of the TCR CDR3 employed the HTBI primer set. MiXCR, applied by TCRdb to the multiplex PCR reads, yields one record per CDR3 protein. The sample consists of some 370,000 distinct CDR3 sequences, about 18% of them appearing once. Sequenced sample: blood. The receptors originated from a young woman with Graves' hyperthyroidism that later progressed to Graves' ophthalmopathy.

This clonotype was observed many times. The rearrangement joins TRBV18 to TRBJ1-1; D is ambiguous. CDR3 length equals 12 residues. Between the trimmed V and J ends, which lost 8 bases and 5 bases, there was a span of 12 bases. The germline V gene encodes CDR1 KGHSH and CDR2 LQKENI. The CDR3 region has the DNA TGTGCCAGCACCCCACGGGCAACTGAAGCTTTCTTT. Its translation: CASTPRATEAFF.

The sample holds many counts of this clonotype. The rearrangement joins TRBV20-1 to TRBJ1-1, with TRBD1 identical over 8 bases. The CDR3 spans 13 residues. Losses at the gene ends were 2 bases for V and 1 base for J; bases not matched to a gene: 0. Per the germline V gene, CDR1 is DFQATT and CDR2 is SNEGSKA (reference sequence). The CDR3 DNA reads TGCAGTGCTAGACAGGGGGCGAACACTGAAGCTTTCTTT. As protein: CSARQGANTEAFF.

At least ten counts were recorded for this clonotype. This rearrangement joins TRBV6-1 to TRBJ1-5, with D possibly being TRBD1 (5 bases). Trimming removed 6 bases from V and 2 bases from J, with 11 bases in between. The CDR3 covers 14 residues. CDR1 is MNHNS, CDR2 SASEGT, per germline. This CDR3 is CASSKAGGNQPQHF. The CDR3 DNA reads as TGTGCCAGCAGCAAAGCGGGGGGCAATCAGCCCCAGCATTTT.

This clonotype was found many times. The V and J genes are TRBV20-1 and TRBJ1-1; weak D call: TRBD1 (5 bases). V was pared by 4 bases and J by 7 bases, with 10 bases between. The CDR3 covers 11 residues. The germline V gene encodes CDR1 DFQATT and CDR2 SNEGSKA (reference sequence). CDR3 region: CSATMGGEAFF. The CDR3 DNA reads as TGCAGTGCTACCATGGGGGGTGAAGCTTTCTTT.

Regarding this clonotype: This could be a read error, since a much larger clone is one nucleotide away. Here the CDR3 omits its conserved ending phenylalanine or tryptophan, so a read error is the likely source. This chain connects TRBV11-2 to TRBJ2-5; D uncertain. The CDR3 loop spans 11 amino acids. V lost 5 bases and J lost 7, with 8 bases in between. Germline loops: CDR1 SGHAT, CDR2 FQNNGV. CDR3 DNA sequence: TGTGCCAGCAGCCCAGATGGGACCCAGTACCTC. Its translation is CASSPDGTQYL.

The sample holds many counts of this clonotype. CDR3 protein: CASRRTGGREKLFF. CDR3 bases: TGTGCCAGCAGACGGACAGGGGGTCGGGAAAAACTGTTTTTT. This chain uses TRBV12-3 or TRBV12-4 with TRBJ1-4, with 10 bases identical to TRBD1. V shed 6 bases and J 8 bases; nucleotides not matched to a gene: 6. This CDR3 contains 14 residues.

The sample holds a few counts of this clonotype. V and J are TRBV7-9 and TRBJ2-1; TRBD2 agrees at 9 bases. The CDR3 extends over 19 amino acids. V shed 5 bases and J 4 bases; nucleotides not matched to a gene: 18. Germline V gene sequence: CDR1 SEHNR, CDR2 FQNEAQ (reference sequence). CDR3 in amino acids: CASSPDWRRASGVYNEQFF. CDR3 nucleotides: TGTGCCAGCAGCCCTGACTGGCGTAGGGCTAGCGGGGTATACAATGAGCAGTTCTTC.

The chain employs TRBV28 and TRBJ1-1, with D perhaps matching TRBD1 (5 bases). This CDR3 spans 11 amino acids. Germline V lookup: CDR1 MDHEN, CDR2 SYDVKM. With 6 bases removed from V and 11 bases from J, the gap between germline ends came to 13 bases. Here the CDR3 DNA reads TGTGCCAGCAGACTCAGGGAGGCGGCTTTCTTT. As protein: CASRLREAAFF.

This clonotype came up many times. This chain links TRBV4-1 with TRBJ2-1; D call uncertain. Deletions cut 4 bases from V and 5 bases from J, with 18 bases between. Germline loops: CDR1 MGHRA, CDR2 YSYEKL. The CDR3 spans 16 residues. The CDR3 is CASSPLLRGHDNEQFF. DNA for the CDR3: TGCGCCAGCAGCCCACTACTCCGAGGCCATGACAATGAGCAGTTCTTC.

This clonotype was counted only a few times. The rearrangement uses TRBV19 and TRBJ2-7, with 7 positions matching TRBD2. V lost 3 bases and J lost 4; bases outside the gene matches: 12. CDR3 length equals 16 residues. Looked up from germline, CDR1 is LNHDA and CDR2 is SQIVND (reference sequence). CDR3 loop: CASSMAQASGYYEQYF. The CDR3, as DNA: TGTGCCAGTAGTATGGCCCAGGCTAGCGGATATTACGAGCAGTACTTC.

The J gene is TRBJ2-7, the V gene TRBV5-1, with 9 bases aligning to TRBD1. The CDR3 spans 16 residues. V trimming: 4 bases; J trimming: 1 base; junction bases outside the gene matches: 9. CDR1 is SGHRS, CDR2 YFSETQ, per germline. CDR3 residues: CASSKGQGTRSYEQYF. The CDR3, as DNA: TGCGCCAGCAGCAAGGGACAGGGAACACGGTCCTACGAGCAGTACTTC.

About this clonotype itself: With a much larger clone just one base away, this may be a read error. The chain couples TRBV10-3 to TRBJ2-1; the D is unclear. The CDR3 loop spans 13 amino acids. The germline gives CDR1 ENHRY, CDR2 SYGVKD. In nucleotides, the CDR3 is TGTGTCACCAATGACAAACTAACGGATGAGCAGTTCTTC. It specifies CVTNDKLTDEQFF.

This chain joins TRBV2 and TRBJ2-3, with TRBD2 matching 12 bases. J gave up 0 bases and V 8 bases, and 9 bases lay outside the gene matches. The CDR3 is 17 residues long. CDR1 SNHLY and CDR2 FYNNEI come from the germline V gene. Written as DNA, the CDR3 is TGTGCCAGCTCGAATTCCGGGACTAGCGGGAGCACAGATACGCAGTATTTT. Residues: CASSNSGTSGSTDTQYF.

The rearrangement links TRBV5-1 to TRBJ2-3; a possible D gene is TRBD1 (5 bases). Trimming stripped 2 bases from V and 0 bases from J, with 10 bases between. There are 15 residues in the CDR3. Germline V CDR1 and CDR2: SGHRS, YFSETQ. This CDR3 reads CASSFWGSSTDTQYF. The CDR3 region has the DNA TGCGCCAGCAGCTTCTGGGGCTCGAGCACAGATACGCAGTATTTT.

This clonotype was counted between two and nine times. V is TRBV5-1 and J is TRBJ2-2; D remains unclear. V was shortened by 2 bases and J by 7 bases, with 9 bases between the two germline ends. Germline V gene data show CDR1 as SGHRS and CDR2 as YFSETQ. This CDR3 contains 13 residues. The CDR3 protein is CASSFLGGGELFF. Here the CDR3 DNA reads TGCGCCAGCAGCTTTTTAGGCGGCGGGGAGCTGTTTTTT.

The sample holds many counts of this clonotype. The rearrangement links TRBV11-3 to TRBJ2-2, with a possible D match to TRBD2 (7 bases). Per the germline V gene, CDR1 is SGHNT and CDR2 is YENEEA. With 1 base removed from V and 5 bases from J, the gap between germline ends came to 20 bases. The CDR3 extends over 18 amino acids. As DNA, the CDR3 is TGTGCCAGCAGCTTAGCCTTTACCGGGGGGCCGGCGACCGGGGAGCTGTTTTTT. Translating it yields CASSLAFTGGPATGELFF.

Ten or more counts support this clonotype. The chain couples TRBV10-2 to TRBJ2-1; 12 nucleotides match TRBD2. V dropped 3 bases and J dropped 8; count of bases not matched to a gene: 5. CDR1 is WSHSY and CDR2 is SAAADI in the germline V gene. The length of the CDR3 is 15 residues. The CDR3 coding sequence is TGCGCCAGCAGTGAAGGACTAGCGGGATCGGATGAGCAGTTCTTC. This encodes CASSEGLAGSDEQFF.

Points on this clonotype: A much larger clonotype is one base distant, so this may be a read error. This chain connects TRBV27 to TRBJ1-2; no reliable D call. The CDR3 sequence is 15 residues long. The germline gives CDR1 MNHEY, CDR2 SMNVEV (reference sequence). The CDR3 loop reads CTSSLSGVWNYGYTF. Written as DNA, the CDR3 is TGTACCAGCAGTCTGTCGGGAGTCTGGAACTATGGCTACACCTTC.